This T cell receptor (beta chain) was sequenced during a study of blood T cell repertoires in COVID-19. Study-wide background: Spain, Italy and the United States supplied samples that represented acute and convalescent COVID-19.

The protocol was immunoSEQ multiplex PCR, while the TCRdb copy is restricted to in-frame clones and leaves out a portion. This table holds roughly 320,000 clones, about nine tenths found once. Seattle enrolled patients during active infection and tracked them longitudinally. In its sample, this clone was seen a few times. Per the germline V gene, CDR1 is SNHLY and CDR2 is FYNNEI. This CDR3 region has 12 residues. The V end lost 3 bases, the J end lost 9 bases, and 12 bases lay between the germline ends. The source material was peripheral blood. The J gene is TRBJ2-7, the V gene TRBV2, with a tentative D call TRBD2 (5 bases). The receptor was derived from a woman in her twenties or thirties with COVID-19, enrolled during active disease. The CDR3 loop reads CASSDGSGLQYF. The DNA for the CDR3 is TGTGCCAGCAGTGATGGTTCGGGATTGCAGTACTTC.